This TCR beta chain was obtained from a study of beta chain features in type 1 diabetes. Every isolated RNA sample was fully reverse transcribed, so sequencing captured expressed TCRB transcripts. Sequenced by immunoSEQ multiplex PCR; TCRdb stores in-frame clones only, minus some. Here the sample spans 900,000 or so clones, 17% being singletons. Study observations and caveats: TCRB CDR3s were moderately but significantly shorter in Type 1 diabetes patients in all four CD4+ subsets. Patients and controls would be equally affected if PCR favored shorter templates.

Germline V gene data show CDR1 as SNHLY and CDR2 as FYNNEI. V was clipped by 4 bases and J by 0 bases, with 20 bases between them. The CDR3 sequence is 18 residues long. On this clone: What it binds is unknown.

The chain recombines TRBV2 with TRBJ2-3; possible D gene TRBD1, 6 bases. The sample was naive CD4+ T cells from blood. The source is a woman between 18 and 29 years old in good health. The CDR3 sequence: CASSVPQGWVTSTDTQYF. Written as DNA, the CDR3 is TGTGCCAGCAGTGTGCCGCAGGGGTGGGTTACTAGCACAGATACGCAGTATTTT. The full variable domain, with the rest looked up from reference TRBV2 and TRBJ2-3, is EPEVTQTPSHQVTQMGQEVILRCVPISNHLYFYWYRQILGQKVEFLVSFYNNEISEKSEIFDDQFSVERPDGSNFTLKIRSTKLEDSAMYFCASSVPQGWVTSTDTQYFGPGTRLTVL.